These 6 T cell receptor beta chains were all obtained from the same sample, sequenced in a study of T cell changes during pregnancy in multiple sclerosis. TCRdb keeps only in-frame clones here, not all; method: immunoSEQ multiplex PCR. The sample carries 70,000 to 75,000 clones, 92% recorded once. The sample consisted of peripheral blood, taken in the second trimester of pregnancy. Receptors originate from a female donor with multiple sclerosis, enrolled in a pregnancy study.

V and J are TRBV4-2 and TRBJ1-2, with a tentative D call TRBD1 (5 bases). Between the trimmed V and J ends, which lost 0 bases and 0 bases, there was a span of 20 bases. Looked up from germline, CDR1 is LGHNA and CDR2 is YNFKEQ. The CDR3 is 19 amino acids. CDR3 coding DNA: TGTGCCAGCAGCCAAGATCGGGCGGGACGGCAATTAGCTAACTATGGCTACACCTTC. It encodes CASSQDRAGRQLANYGYTF.

The chain uses TRBV6-5 and TRBJ1-1, with 10 bases fitting TRBD1. This CDR3 comprises 16 residues. With V trimmed by 2 bases and J by 1 base, 4 bases remained unmatched. Germline V gene sequence: CDR1 MNHEY, CDR2 SVGAGI. CDR3 sequence: CASSYIGTGANTEAFF. The CDR3 coding sequence is TGTGCCAGCAGTTACATCGGGACAGGGGCGAACACTGAAGCTTTCTTT.

This chain connects TRBV7-6 to TRBJ2-7, with D perhaps matching TRBD1 (6 bases). The CDR3 has 15 residues. Germline CDR1 SGHVS, CDR2 FNYEAQ. V was cut by 4 bases and J by 7 bases, with 20 bases left in between. The DNA of the CDR3 is TGTGCCAGCAGCTCACAACCGGGACATGCAGCAGAGCAGTACTTC. This gives the protein CASSSQPGHAAEQYF. The full variable domain, in which reference TRBV7-6 and TRBJ2-7 provide the parts outside the CDR3, is GAGVSQSPRYKVTKRGQDVALRCDPISGHVSLYWYRQALGQGPEFLTYFNYEAQQDKSGLPNDRFSAERPEGSISTLTIQRTEQRDSAMYRCASSSQPGHAAEQYFGPGTRLTVT.

The chain has TRBV10-3 and TRBJ1-5, with 8 bases matching TRBD1. V trimming: 6 bases; J trimming: 2 bases; junction bases outside the gene matches: 3. Germline CDR1 and CDR2: ENHRY and SYGVKD. This CDR3 is 14 amino acids long. In DNA, the CDR3 is TGTGCCATCAGCCAGACAGGGGGCAATCAGCCCCAGCATTTT. It translates to CAISQTGGNQPQHF.

V usage is TRBV27 and J usage is TRBJ2-5; D ambiguous. CDR3 length: 17 amino acids. V lost 5 bases and J 0 bases, leaving 19 bases between the germline ends. Germline V lookup: CDR1 MNHEY, CDR2 SMNVEV (reference sequence). The chain's CDR3 is CASSPRPFSTNQETQYF. The CDR3 DNA sequence: TGTGCCAGCAGTCCACGACCATTTAGCACCAACCAAGAGACCCAGTACTTC.

The genes are TRBV5-4 and TRBJ1-2; D unresolved. CDR3 length equals 11 residues. Looked up from germline, CDR1 is SGHNT and CDR2 is YYREEE (reference sequence). The V end was cut by 1 base, the J end by 7 bases, with 5 bases between. The CDR3 reads CASSLNGGYTF. CDR3 bases: TGTGCCAGCAGCTTGAACGGTGGCTACACCTTC.